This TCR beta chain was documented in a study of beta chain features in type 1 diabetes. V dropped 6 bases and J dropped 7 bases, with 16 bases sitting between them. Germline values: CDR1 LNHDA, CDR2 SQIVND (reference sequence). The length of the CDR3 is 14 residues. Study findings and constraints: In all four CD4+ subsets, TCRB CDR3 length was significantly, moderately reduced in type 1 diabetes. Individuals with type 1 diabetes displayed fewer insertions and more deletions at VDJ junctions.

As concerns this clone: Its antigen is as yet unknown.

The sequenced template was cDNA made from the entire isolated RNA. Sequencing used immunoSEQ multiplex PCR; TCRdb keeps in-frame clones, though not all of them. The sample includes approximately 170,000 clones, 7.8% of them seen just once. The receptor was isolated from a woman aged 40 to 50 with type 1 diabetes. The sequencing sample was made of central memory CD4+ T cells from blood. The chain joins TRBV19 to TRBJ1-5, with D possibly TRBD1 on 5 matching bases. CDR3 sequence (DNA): TGTGCCAGTAGAAAGCCGCAGGGAGGGCAGCCCCAGCATTTT. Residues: CASRKPQGGQPQHF. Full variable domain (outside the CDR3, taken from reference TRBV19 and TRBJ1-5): DGGITQSPKYLFRKEGQNVTLSCEQNLNHDAMYWYRQDPGQGLRLIYYSQIVNDFQKGDIAEGYSVSREKKESFPLTVTSAQKNPTAFYLCASRKPQGGQPQHFGDGTRLSIL.